Listed below are T cell receptor beta chains from one sample, sequenced in a study of T cell repertoires in cytomegalovirus infection. Using its own MiXCR run on the reads, TCRdb lists one record per CDR3 protein. The profile covers a few hundred thousand distinct CDR3 sequences, with over 7.5% appearing a single time and about 4.5% taken by the ten largest. The sequenced sample was PBMCs. The receptor set was obtained from a human donor in good health (CMV status not recorded). Some clones in this sample may be carry-over from other donors' samples. Both conserved end residues are part of each CDR3. D genes are given only for firm matches. Clone size is stated in some rows and not others, as once, few, many or a class when expanded.

DNA: TGTGCCAGCAGCCAAGACGGCTACTCTGGAAACACCATATATTTT
CDR3: CASSQDGYSGNTIYF
V: TRBV7-2
length: 15
D: -
J: TRBJ1-3
size: many

DNA: TGTGCCAGCACCATCAGCTCGGGAGGGCCAACAGATACGCAGTATTTT
CDR3: CASTISSGGPTDTQYF
V: TRBV6-5
length: 16
D: TRBD2
J: TRBJ2-3
size: few

DNA: TGCAGCGCCGAAGCGGTCTCTGGGGCCAACGTCCTGACTTTC
CDR3: CSAEAVSGANVLTF
V: TRBV20-1
length: 14
D: -
J: TRBJ2-6
size: few

DNA: TGCAGCGTTTCTTCCCCAGCCAAAAACATTCAGTACTTC
CDR3: CSVSSPAKNIQYF
V: TRBV29-1
length: 13
D: -
J: TRBJ2-4
size: -

DNA: TGTGCCAGCAGCTCCGGGACTAGCGGGAGGGGTGAGCAGTTCTTC
CDR3: CASSSGTSGRGEQFF
V: TRBV7-2
length: 15
D: TRBD2
J: TRBJ2-1
size: many

DNA: TGTGCCAGTAGCCCCTCACAGAGCTCCTACAATGAGCAGTTCTTC
CDR3: CASSPSQSSYNEQFF
V: TRBV19
length: 15
D: -
J: TRBJ2-1
size: few

DNA: TGTGCCAGTAGTATCCGGGATAGCAATCAGCCCCAGCATTTT
CDR3: CASSIRDSNQPQHF
V: TRBV19
length: 14
D: -
J: TRBJ1-5
size: -

DNA: TGCAGTGCTAGTTGGCTTGCGGCTAGCTCCTACAATGAGCAGTTCTTC
CDR3: CSASWLAASSYNEQFF
V: TRBV20-1
length: 16
D: -
J: TRBJ2-1
size: few

DNA: TGTGCCAGCAGTGAGGAGGGGAGTTACAATGAGCAGTTCTTC
CDR3: CASSEEGSYNEQFF
V: TRBV6-4
length: 14
D: -
J: TRBJ2-1
size: few

DNA: TGTGCCGACCGGGTAAATACAGCGAACACTGAAGCTTTCTTT
CDR3: CADRVNTANTEAFF
V: TRBV12-3/TRBV12-4
length: 14
D: -
J: TRBJ1-1
size: -

DNA: TGTGCCAGTAGTATTGGACAGGGAACAGATACGCAGTATTTT
CDR3: CASSIGQGTDTQYF
V: TRBV19
length: 14
D: TRBD1
J: TRBJ2-3
size: -

DNA: TGTGCCAGCAGTTTGGACGGAGGGGGAGGGCGGTACGAGCAGTACTTC
CDR3: CASSLDGGGGRYEQYF
V: TRBV28
length: 16
D: -
J: TRBJ2-7
size: few

DNA: TGCGCCAGCGGCTACGCAGGAGGAACCAAAAACATTCAGTACTTC
CDR3: CASGYAGGTKNIQYF
V: TRBV5-1
length: 15
D: -
J: TRBJ2-4
size: once

DNA: TGTGCCAGCAGTTCCACCGGGACAGCAACTTACGAGCAGTACTTC
CDR3: CASSSTGTATYEQYF
V: TRBV6-2/TRBV6-3
length: 15
D: TRBD1
J: TRBJ2-7
size: few

DNA: TGTGCCAGCAGCTTAAAGGGAAATAATTTCCCCACTGAAGCTTTCTTT
CDR3: CASSLKGNNFPTEAFF
V: TRBV7-3
length: 16
D: -
J: TRBJ1-1
size: many

DNA: TGTGCCAGCAGCTACGAATGGGGTAATGGCTACACCTTC
CDR3: CASSYEWGNGYTF
V: TRBV7-2
length: 13
D: -
J: TRBJ1-2
size: many

DNA: TGTGCCAGCAGTTTCCCAGGGGCGGTCAGGAACACTGAAGCTTTCTTT
CDR3: CASSFPGAVRNTEAFF
V: TRBV28
length: 16
D: -
J: TRBJ1-1
size: -

DNA: TGTGCCAGCAGCCTCCAGGGGGCAAGACAGCCCCAGCATTTT
CDR3: CASSLQGARQPQHF
V: TRBV12-3/TRBV12-4
length: 14
D: TRBD1
J: TRBJ1-5
size: few

DNA: TGTGCCAGCAGCTGGACAAGTAACTCTGGGGCCAACGTCCTGACTTTC
CDR3: CASSWTSNSGANVLTF
V: TRBV7-9
length: 16
D: -
J: TRBJ2-6
size: few

DNA: TGTGCCAGCAGCAAAGGGACTAGCGGGGGGGCCTACAATGAGCAGTTCTTC
CDR3: CASSKGTSGGAYNEQFF
V: TRBV7-3
length: 17
D: TRBD2
J: TRBJ2-1
size: many

DNA: TGTGCCAGTAGTGCCTCGGAGAGGAGAGCTTTCTTT
CDR3: CASSASERRAFF
V: TRBV19
length: 12
D: -
J: TRBJ1-1
size: few

DNA: TGTGCCAGCAGCCTATTCGGGGCTAGCGGGGGCCCGGACCTATGGGAGCAGTTCTTC
CDR3: CASSLFGASGGPDLWEQFF
V: TRBV7-6
length: 19
D: TRBD2
J: TRBJ2-1
size: many

DNA: TGTGCCAGTAGTATAGATGGCCGATCCTACGAGCAGTACTTC
CDR3: CASSIDGRSYEQYF
V: TRBV19
length: 14
D: -
J: TRBJ2-7
size: few

DNA: TGTGCCAGCAGTTACCCCGGACGGTCCCCGAGAGAGCAGTACTTC
CDR3: CASSYPGRSPREQYF
V: TRBV6-1
length: 15
D: -
J: TRBJ2-7
size: -

DNA: TGTGCCAGCAGACTCAACGTTTATGGCTACACCTTC
CDR3: CASRLNVYGYTF
V: TRBV6-2/TRBV6-3
length: 12
D: -
J: TRBJ1-2
size: -

DNA: TGTGCCAGCAGCAGGACATTAGGACTAGCGGGAGTGTTGAGGGGCGCAGATACGCAGTATTTT
CDR3: CASSRTLGLAGVLRGADTQYF
V: TRBV7-2
length: 21
D: TRBD2
J: TRBJ2-3
size: -

DNA: TGTGCCTCGGGCCACAGGGACGGTACCTACGAGCAGTACTTC
CDR3: CASGHRDGTYEQYF
V: TRBV10-3
length: 14
D: -
J: TRBJ2-7
size: many

DNA: TGTGCCAGCAGCTTAACGGGGTTCACAGATACGCAGTATTTT
CDR3: CASSLTGFTDTQYF
V: TRBV7-3
length: 14
D: -
J: TRBJ2-3
size: many

DNA: TGTGCCAGCAGCTTAACCTTCTCCTACGAGCAGTACTTC
CDR3: CASSLTFSYEQYF
V: TRBV7-8
length: 13
D: -
J: TRBJ2-7
size: many